This T cell receptor beta chain was recovered during a study of cytomegalovirus exposure and HLA in healthy donors. In the study overall: According to later analysis, the same platform produced the approximately 120 validation and several hundred first-cohort repertoires. Findings and limits, study-wide: Specific recognition of CMV antigens was confirmed in vitro for a few chains (all CMV-associated). It was reportedly the case that the classifier diagnosed cytomegalovirus status with high specificity and sensitivity. A list of 164 TCR beta chains associated with cytomegalovirus was given.

A note on this clone: What it binds is not known.

Some clones are missing from TCRdb's copy, which holds only in-frame ones; the method was immunoSEQ multiplex PCR. The sample holds some 56,000 clones; over 85% are singletons and the top ten take 0.9% to 1.4%. Per the germline V gene, CDR1 is MDHEN and CDR2 is SYDVKM. The length of the CDR3 is 15 residues. V gave up 3 bases and J gave up 2 bases; unmatched junction bases: 3. The sequenced sample consisted of PBMCs. The chain is built from TRBV28 and TRBJ2-7; TRBD2 matches 11 bases. The TCR comes from a man younger than 30 in good health and CMV-seronegative. DNA for the CDR3: TGTGCCAGCAGTTTCGCGGGACTAGCGGCCTACGAGCAGTACTTC. Translating it yields CASSFAGLAAYEQYF.